Shown below are 14 T cell receptor beta chains from a single sample sequenced in a study of Ad26.COV2.S vaccination and SARS-CoV-2 variants (dated by TCRdb to about 2021). What the treatment or condition label conveys for this sample: roughly 20 received Ad26.COV2.S at low or high dose, single or two shots; about 5 received placebo; per-sample allocation not given. For vaccine and placebo recipients, repertoires were sequenced using samples collected on day 63 after the first injection. Library preparation was by the immunoSEQ multiplex PCR assay. TCRdb holds this immuneACCESS table with in-frame rearrangements only. Some clones are missing; in checked studies, unresolved V genes explain under half, and the rest has no known cause. Here the sample has more than 350,000 clones; 75% to 95% occur a single time. 10% to 15% of the sample comes from the top ten. The material was peripheral blood, obtained in a trial of Ad26.COV2.S vaccine versus placebo. The receptors come from a person aged 18-65 years who received the Ad26.COV2.S COVID-19 vaccine or a placebo.

J is TRBJ1-5 and V is TRBV7-2; TRBD1 is a possible D gene (5 bases). This CDR3 is 15 amino acids long. Per the germline V gene, CDR1 is SGHTA and CDR2 is FQGNSA. Trimming took 5 bases from V and 1 from J, leaving 12 bases between them. The CDR3 nucleotides are TGTGCCAGCAGCGCGTCTGGGGCGAGCAATCAGCCCCAGCATTTT. Its protein product is CASSASGASNQPQHF.

This rearrangement joins TRBV19 to TRBJ1-4; no firm D call. The CDR3 extends over 14 amino acids. Germline CDR1 LNHDA, CDR2 SQIVND (reference sequence). Trimming cost V 7 bases and J 3 bases, with 12 bases left between them. The CDR3 bases are TGTGCCAGTACCCCGTACGGTGCTAATGAAAAACTGTTTTTT. Its translation: CASTPYGANEKLFF.

The chain carries TRBV14 and TRBJ2-7; D gene unclear. This CDR3 comprises 11 residues. The germline V and J ends were trimmed by 3 bases and 4 bases, with 4 bases remaining between them. The germline V gene has CDR1 SGHDN and CDR2 FVKESK. Written as DNA, the CDR3 is TGTGCCAGCAGCCACGGTTACGAGCAGTACTTC. It encodes CASSHGYEQYF. Drawing the rest from reference TRBV14 and TRBJ2-7, the complete variable domain is EAGVTQFPSHSVIEKGQTVTLRCDPISGHDNLYWYRRVMGKEIKFLLHFVKESKQDESGMPNNRFLAERTGGTYSTLKVQPAELEDSGVYFCASSHGYEQYFGPGTRLTVT.

The chain recombines TRBV27 with TRBJ2-2; 8 bases are a match to TRBD2. The CDR3 has 18 amino acids. J was trimmed by 4 bases and V by 0 bases; bases with no gene match: 10. The germline V gene encodes CDR1 MNHEY and CDR2 SMNVEV (reference sequence). This CDR3 reads CASSLSYELAVLTGELFF. CDR3 DNA: TGTGCCAGCAGTTTATCGTATGAACTAGCGGTTCTCACCGGGGAGCTGTTTTTT.

The genes are TRBV5-1 and TRBJ2-7; D gene unclear. V was pared by 1 base and J by 0 bases, with 8 bases between. CDR3 length: 14 residues. The V gene's germline CDR1 is SGHRS and CDR2 YFSETQ. The CDR3 sequence: CASSLSDNSYEQYF. The CDR3 nucleotides read TGCGCCAGCAGCTTGAGTGACAACTCCTACGAGCAGTACTTC.

The V call is TRBV28, the J call TRBJ1-4; D is unclear. V was cut by 3 bases and J by 4 bases, with 12 bases left in between. CDR1 is MDHEN and CDR2 is SYDVKM in the germline V gene. The CDR3 sequence is 15 residues long. The CDR3 here is CASSFPHTGNEKLFF. The CDR3 DNA reads TGTGCCAGCAGTTTCCCCCACACGGGTAATGAAAAACTGTTTTTT. Full variable domain (outside the CDR3, taken from reference TRBV28 and TRBJ1-4): DVKVTQSSRYLVKRTGEKVFLECVQDMDHENMFWYRQDPGLGLRLIYFSYDVKMKEKGDIPEGYSVSREKKERFSLILESASTNQTSMYLCASSFPHTGNEKLFFGSGTQLSVL.

The chain uses TRBV30 and TRBJ2-5; 7 bases map to TRBD2. Per the germline V gene, CDR1 is GTSNPN and CDR2 is SVGIG (reference sequence). This CDR3 has 15 residues. The V and J ends lost 1 base and 5 bases, in that order; junction bases with no gene match: 10. The CDR3 loop is CAWSGSGGLRETQYF. The DNA for the CDR3 is TGTGCCTGGAGTGGGTCGGGAGGTCTCCGGGAGACCCAGTACTTC.

The sample holds one count of this clone. This sequence joins TRBV4-1 and TRBJ2-2; D is unresolved. V lost 3 bases, J lost 0 bases, and 11 bases lay in between. CDR1 MGHRA and CDR2 YSYEKL come from the germline V gene. The CDR3 sequence is 16 residues long. In nucleotides, the CDR3 is TGCGCCAGCAGCCAGGCCCAATTCGCGAACACCGGGGAGCTGTTTTTT. It yields the protein CASSQAQFANTGELFF.

The CDR3 loop is CAWRGVKGQGYTF. The CDR3 DNA sequence: TGTGCCTGGAGGGGGGTTAAAGGGCAAGGCTACACCTTC. This chain links TRBV30 with TRBJ1-2; a weak D match, TRBD1 (5 bases). The germline V gene encodes CDR1 GTSNPN and CDR2 SVGIG (reference sequence). The CDR3 loop spans 13 amino acids. V gave up 3 bases and J gave up 8 bases, with 16 bases separating them.

V and J are TRBV6-4 and TRBJ2-5, with 12 bases lining up with TRBD2. Germline V CDR1 and CDR2: MRHNA, SNTAGT. The CDR3 totals 15 residues. V lost 3 bases to trimming and J lost 1 base; unmatched junction nucleotides: 0. The CDR3 nucleotides read TGTGCCAGCAGTGAGACTAGCGGGAGCCAAGAGACCCAGTACTTC. This codes for CASSETSGSQETQYF.

V is TRBV28 and J is TRBJ1-1; tentatively, D is TRBD1 (6 bases). CDR1 MDHEN and CDR2 SYDVKM come from the germline V gene. CDR3 length: 13 residues. This CDR3 is CVISGQLNTEAFF. CDR3 DNA sequence: TGTGTCATTTCGGGACAATTGAACACTGAAGCTTTCTTT.

The chain carries TRBV6-4 and TRBJ2-2; no firm D call. The CDR3 length is 13 residues. The germline V and J ends were trimmed by 0 bases and 8 bases, with 7 bases remaining between them. Germline values: CDR1 MRHNA, CDR2 SNTAGT. CDR3 sequence reads: CASSDSVEGELFF. The CDR3 DNA reads TGTGCCAGCAGTGACTCTGTGGAGGGGGAGCTGTTTTTT.

The rearrangement uses TRBV7-9 and TRBJ1-1; D gene ambiguous. Germline CDR1 is SEHNR and CDR2 is FQNEAQ (reference sequence). Between the trimmed V and J ends, which lost 6 bases and 1 base, there was a span of 15 bases. The CDR3 length is 15 residues. The CDR3 here is CASRYLQTSNTEAFF. DNA of the CDR3: TGTGCCAGCAGATACCTACAAACCTCGAACACTGAAGCTTTCTTT.

This chain connects TRBV11-2 to TRBJ1-1, with 12 nucleotides matching TRBD1. Losses at the gene ends were 4 bases for V and 0 bases for J; bases not matched to a gene: 3. The CDR3 totals 16 residues. In germline, CDR1 is SGHAT, CDR2 FQNNGV. CDR3 protein: CASSSGQGAVNTEAFF. In nucleotides, the CDR3 is TGTGCCAGCAGCTCGGGACAGGGGGCGGTGAACACTGAAGCTTTCTTT.